The rows below give T cell receptor beta chains drawn from one sample of a study of CD8+ T cells in alopecia areata. Profiling relied on immunoSEQ multiplex PCR, and the TCRdb table lists in-frame clones only, not all of them. The table lists fewer than 350,000 clones, 58% of them singletons. Sequenced here: CD4+ T cells sorted from blood, sampled at week 24, from a patient treated with tofacitinib. The receptor set was obtained from a human donor with alopecia areata. Each CDR3 is given with its conserved first and last residue. A D gene is named only where the DNA matches it firmly. The listing skips clone size in some rows; elsewhere it reads once, few, many or a size class.

D,J,size,V,DNA,CDR3
NA,TRBJ2-2,NA,TRBV29-1,TGCAGCGTTGAAGATGGAGGGGGCGGCGGGGAGCTGTTTTTT,CSVEDGGGGGELFF
NA,TRBJ2-7,NA,TRBV27,TGTGCCAGCAGTGGTGAGGGGGGGGCAACCTACGAGCAGTACTTC,CASSGEGGATYEQYF
NA,TRBJ2-5,few,TRBV5-6,TGTGCCAGCAGCCCGAGGGGCCTAATCAAAGAGACCCAGTACTTC,CASSPRGLIKETQYF
TRBD1,TRBJ1-2,NA,TRBV4-1,TGCGCCAGCAGCCAAGTAAGGGGGCTTCGAGATCGCTACACCTTC,CASSQVRGLRDRYTF
NA,TRBJ1-4,NA,TRBV6-5,TGTGCCAGCAGTTACCGGGGCGGAGGTGAAAAACTGTTTTTT,CASSYRGGGEKLFF
NA,TRBJ2-4,once,TRBV5-1,TGCGCCAGCAGCTTAACCGTAGCCAAAAACATTCAGTACTTC,CASSLTVAKNIQYF
NA,TRBJ1-5,few,TRBV6-6,TGTGCCAGCAGCTCCGGATTGGGAGGCAATCAGCCCCAGCATTTT,CASSSGLGGNQPQHF
TRBD1,TRBJ2-7,NA,TRBV18,TGTGCCAGCTCATCTGGACAGGCGGGCTACGAGCAGTACTTC,CASSSGQAGYEQYF
NA,TRBJ1-2,NA,TRBV18,TGTGCCAGCTCACCACAAGGGCCGAACTATGGCTACACCTTC,CASSPQGPNYGYTF
TRBD1,TRBJ2-3,NA,TRBV7-2,TGTGCCAGCAGCACAAGGGGGCCTGCCAGGGGCTACACAGATACGCAGTATTTT,CASSTRGPARGYTDTQYF
NA,TRBJ2-5,NA,TRBV18,TGTGCCAGCTCACCGAACAGGACCCAAGAGACCCAGTACTTC,CASSPNRTQETQYF
NA,TRBJ2-5,few,TRBV28,TGTGCCAGCAGTTGGGCTAACCAAGAGACCCAGTACTTC,CASSWANQETQYF
TRBD1,TRBJ2-5,NA,TRBV30,TGTGCCTCCCGGGACAGGGGGCTCGCGGAGACCCAGTACTTC,CASRDRGLAETQYF
NA,TRBJ1-2,NA,TRBV4-2,TGTGCCAGCAGCCAAGCTCTTTCAGCGCGGGGCTACACCTTC,CASSQALSARGYTF
NA,TRBJ2-5,NA,TRBV29-1,TGCAGCGCCAAATGGGTGGAGACCCAGTACTTC,CSAKWVETQYF